The 20 T cell receptor beta chains given below trace back to one sample, sequenced in a study of molecular identifiers for immune sequencing clone quantification (dated by TCRdb to 2016 to 2019). The library was obtained by PCR. Sequencing took place on a NextSeq 500. TCRdb handled the public reads itself, with Q25 trimming in fastp and clone calling in MiXCR, and kept productive beta chains. All rows with the same CDR3 protein become a single entry with the most common DNA and genes. The sample table contains some 680,000 distinct CDR3 sequences; only one count was recorded for about 25% of them. In total, the top ten clones hold about 0.8% of the sample. Source material: naive CD8+ T cells from blood, with Jurkat cell RNA spiked in. Sample cell subset or site, as interpreted from the label and publication: FACS-sorted CD8+CD4-CCR7+CD45RA+ naive T cells. The receptor source for this set is a human donor in good health. Some libraries in this study had Jurkat cell RNA spiked in.

The CDR3 nucleotides read TGTGCCAGTAGTATAGACGGCCCGTCAAAAAAGCAGTACTTC. Translated: CASSIDGPSKKQYF. The chain carries TRBV19 and TRBJ2-7; D unresolved. V lost 0 bases and J lost 8, with 14 bases in between. Germline CDR1 is LNHDA and CDR2 is SQIVND (reference sequence). The CDR3 contains 14 residues.

Note on this clonotype: This may be a read error: a much more frequent sequence differs by one nucleotide. This chain connects TRBV7-9 to TRBJ2-5, with D maybe TRBD2 (6 bases). This CDR3 is built from 15 residues. V lost 1 base to trimming and J lost 2 bases, with 11 bases between them. Germline V gene data show CDR1 as SEHNR and CDR2 as FQNEAQ (reference sequence). This chain's CDR3 is CASSLGASGQETQYF. The CDR3 region has the DNA TGTGCCAGCAGCTTAGGGGCCAGCGGGCAAGAGACCCAGTACTTC.

This clonotype was seen repeatedly, ten times or more. The chain joins TRBV30 to TRBJ1-1; D uncertain. V was trimmed by 0 bases and J by 7 bases, leaving 12 bases between them. This CDR3 is built from 13 residues. CDR1 is GTSNPN, CDR2 SVGIG, per germline (reference sequence). The CDR3 DNA reads as TGTGCCTGGAGTGTACTACCCGGAAGTGAAGCTTTCTTT. This codes for CAWSVLPGSEAFF.

The rearrangement joins TRBV2 to TRBJ1-5; D not certain. This CDR3 is built from 15 residues. The V end lost 1 base, the J end lost 2 bases, and 9 bases lay between the germline ends. Germline V gene data show CDR1 as SNHLY and CDR2 as FYNNEI. CDR3 bases: TGTGCCAGCAGTGAAGGTGTCGCTGGCAATCAGCCCCAGCATTTT. This gives the protein CASSEGVAGNQPQHF.

This clonotype was counted a few times. The chain links TRBV15 to TRBJ2-1; TRBD1 might be the D (5 bases). Trimming stripped 3 bases from V and 8 bases from J, with 17 bases between. This CDR3 is 15 amino acids long. CDR1 LNHNV and CDR2 YYDKDF come from the germline V gene (reference sequence). The CDR3 DNA sequence: TGTGCCACCAGCAGGCGGACACCCATTGTGGATGAGCAGTTCTTC. Its protein is CATSRRTPIVDEQFF.

The chain carries TRBV4-1 and TRBJ1-2; maybe TRBD1 (6 bases). The germline CDR1 and CDR2 sequences are MGHRA and YSYEKL. V lost 1 base and J lost 5, with 14 bases in between. This CDR3 contains 15 residues. CDR3 DNA sequence: TGCGCCAGCAGCCAAGTTCGGGGGCAGGGGTATGGCTACACCTTC. This codes for CASSQVRGQGYGYTF.

This clonotype was observed a handful of times. The chain links TRBV19 to TRBJ2-1; D tentatively reads TRBD1 or TRBD2 (5 bases each). Per the germline V gene, CDR1 is LNHDA and CDR2 is SQIVND (reference sequence). This CDR3 has 12 residues. V was pared by 10 bases and J by 9 bases, with 16 bases between. The CDR3 nucleotides read TGTGCCACTGAGGGGAGCGAGATTGAGCAGTTCTTC. Its protein product is CATEGSEIEQFF.

This clonotype was observed a handful of times. A read error may account for a junction end that differs from germline. The V gene is TRBV5-6, the J gene TRBJ1-1, with D unclear. CDR1 and CDR2 (germline): SGHDT, YYEEEE. There are 15 residues in the CDR3. CDR3 in amino acids: CACSLGPGWNTEAFF. In DNA form, the CDR3 reads TGTGCCTGCAGCTTGGGTCCAGGTTGGAACACTGAAGCTTTCTTT.

This clonotype was seen a single time. The chain employs TRBV19 and TRBJ2-1, with D hard to call. Germline assignment: CDR1 LNHDA and CDR2 SQIVND (reference sequence). CDR3 length: 16 amino acids. V was shortened by 2 bases and J by 4 bases, with 15 bases between the two germline ends. The CDR3 loop reads CASSILSGNGYNEQFF. The CDR3, as DNA: TGTGCCAGTAGTATACTTTCCGGTAACGGATACAATGAGCAGTTCTTC.

The gene calls are TRBV7-9 and TRBJ2-1, with 8 bases matching TRBD1. Germline V gives CDR1 SEHNR, CDR2 FQNEAQ (reference sequence). The CDR3 runs to 14 residues. After removal of 4 bases from V and 7 bases from J, the junction contained 6 bases not matched to a gene. CDR3 protein: CASSSGQEANEQFF. CDR3 sequence (DNA): TGTGCCAGCAGCTCGGGACAGGAGGCGAATGAGCAGTTCTTC. Using reference TRBV7-9 and TRBJ2-1 for the parts outside the CDR3, the full variable domain is DTGVSQNPRHKITKRGQNVTFRCDPISEHNRLYWYRQTLGQGPEFLTYFQNEAQLEKSRLLSDRFSAERPKGSFSTLEIQRTEQGDSAMYLCASSSGQEANEQFFGPGTRLTVL.

This chain connects TRBV4-1 to TRBJ2-7; D remains ambiguous. This CDR3 contains 15 residues. Germline assignment: CDR1 MGHRA and CDR2 YSYEKL. Deletions cut 4 bases from V and 3 bases from J, with 16 bases between. For the CDR3, the DNA is TGCGCCAGCAGCCCAGAAGATGGTCGTCACTACGAGCAGTACTTC. Encoded protein: CASSPEDGRHYEQYF.

Notes on this clonotype: Since a much larger clone is just one base distant, this may be a read error. This rearrangement joins TRBV27 to TRBJ1-4, with 7 bases aligning to TRBD1. CDR3 length: 15 residues. Germline-derived CDR1 and CDR2 are MNHEY and SMNVEV (reference sequence). DNA of the CDR3: TGTGCCAGCAGTCTATACAGGGGCGTAAATGAAGAACTGTTTTTT. This codes for CASSLYRGVNEELFF.

With respect to this clonotype: At one boundary the junction diverges from the germline segment, which might be a read error. The chain carries TRBV27 and TRBJ2-3; 11 bases match TRBD2. Germline CDR1 is MNHEY and CDR2 is SMNVEV (reference sequence). The length of the CDR3 is 15 residues. The CDR3 coding sequence is TGTGCCGGCAGTTTACTAGCGGGAGGCACAGATACGCAGTATTTT. Amino acids: CAGSLLAGGTDTQYF.

This clonotype was picked up a small number of times. The V and J genes are TRBV7-9 and TRBJ2-1; 8 nucleotides line up with TRBD2. This CDR3 contains 15 residues. The V gene's germline CDR1 is SEHNR and CDR2 FQNEAQ (reference sequence). The J segment lost 5 bases and the V segment lost 5 bases, leaving 8 bases of the junction unmatched. CDR3 sequence: CASSDSSGPNNEQFF. The CDR3 region has the DNA TGTGCCAGCAGCGACTCTAGCGGGCCTAACAATGAGCAGTTCTTC.

This clonotype showed up just a few times. This chain joins TRBV30 and TRBJ2-3, with TRBD2 matching 8 bases. Germline CDR1 and CDR2: GTSNPN and SVGIG (reference sequence). The junction had 5 bases not matched to a gene; V was cut back by 2 bases and J by 1 base. This CDR3 is 15 amino acids long. The CDR3 nucleotides read TGTGCCTGGAGTCACGGGGGGGCGGGCACAGATACGCAGTATTTT. Its protein product is CAWSHGGAGTDTQYF.

A word on this clonotype: Given a much more abundant clone one base away, this may be a read error. The chain uses TRBV7-6 and TRBJ2-7; tentative D call: TRBD2 (6 bases). Germline CDR1 SGHVS, CDR2 FNYEAQ. The CDR3 consists of 15 residues. V was cut by 5 bases and J by 6 bases, with 20 bases left in between. Here the CDR3 DNA reads TGTGCCAGCAGCCCAACGGGGGAAACAGCCTGCGAGCAGTACTTC. Amino acids: CASSPTGETACEQYF.

This clonotype was picked up many times. The chain's CDR3 is CSVEGDRGNTEAFF. CDR3 DNA: TGCAGCGTTGAAGGTGACAGGGGGAACACTGAAGCTTTCTTT. The chain recombines TRBV29-1 with TRBJ1-1; 8 nucleotides align to TRBD1. The germline gives CDR1 SQVTM, CDR2 ANQGSEA. This CDR3 contains 14 residues. Unmatched junction bases numbered 2, after V lost 1 base and J lost 1 base.

Concerning this clonotype: One end of the junction is discordant with germline, which a read error may explain. This chain uses TRBV20-1 with TRBJ1-1; D is possibly TRBD1 (5 bases). Germline V lookup: CDR1 DFQATT, CDR2 SNEGSKA (reference sequence). The CDR3 length is 15 residues. The CDR3 loop is CSARVNLGLSTEALF. The CDR3 region has the DNA TGCAGTGCTAGAGTGAATTTGGGACTCTCCACTGAAGCTCTCTTT.

The V and J genes are TRBV29-1 and TRBJ2-1; D uncertain. Deletions cut 1 base from V and 4 bases from J, with 17 bases between. The CDR3 length is 16 residues. Germline values: CDR1 SQVTM, CDR2 ANQGSEA. The CDR3 DNA is TGCAGCGTTGAAGGAGGATTGGGTTTGAGTTACAATGAGCAGTTCTTC. The encoded protein is CSVEGGLGLSYNEQFF.

Remarks on this clonotype: The CDR3 ends on some other residue instead of the conserved phenylalanine or tryptophan, so this is likely a read error. J is TRBJ1-3 and V is TRBV4-3; D gene uncertain. V dropped 1 base and J dropped 4 bases, with 14 bases sitting between them. The CDR3 totals 16 residues. Germline CDR1 and CDR2: LGHNA and YSLEER. CDR3: CASSQGRGRLGNTIYS. CDR3 DNA sequence: TGCGCCAGCAGCCAAGGCCGTGGCCGCCTGGGAAACACCATATATTCT.